This section outlines one T cell receptor beta chain sequence together with its context. This sample was taken from a study of cytomegalovirus exposure and HLA in healthy donors. Overall study context: Earlier work reported about 110 million unique TCR beta sequences from 150 million to 200 million T cells. The study's early data release held tens of millions of unique TCRs from HLA-typed donors.

Although they were nominally healthy when sampled, donors likely had unrecorded immune exposures. 60 Vbeta and 13 Jbeta primers were used in PCR. The repertoire was sequenced with immunoSEQ multiplex PCR; TCRdb's copy has only in-frame clones and lacks some. The table records roughly 100,000 clones, 77% of them present only once. This TCR came from a male donor in good health and CMV-seropositive. The specimen sequenced was PBMCs.

CDR3 nucleotide sequence: TGTGCCAGCAGCCCCAACAGGGGCAACACCGGGGAGCTGTTTTTT. It encodes CASSPNRGNTGELFF. This chain uses TRBV7-2 with TRBJ2-2; 7 positions match TRBD1. CDR1 SGHTA and CDR2 FQGNSA come from the germline V gene. The CDR3 has 15 residues. With V trimmed by 5 bases and J by 2 bases, 5 bases remained unmatched.